This T cell receptor beta chain was retrieved from a study of CD8 T cells in ankylosing spondylitis. Study conclusions and caveats: A TCR beta motif of eight highly homologous variants appeared characteristic of ankylosing spondylitis blood. Clones linked to disease were reported to show significant enrichment in matched ankylosing spondylitis synovial fluid. Disease-associated clonotypes exhibited CD8+ identity and were relatively infrequent in peripheral blood.

This clonotype came up many times. Its specificity is unknown. Preparation of TCR beta libraries was done by quantitative 5'-RACE with molecular barcodes. TCRdb analysed the 5' RACE reads with MiXCR anew, one entry per CDR3 protein. The data show about 130,000 distinct CDR3 sequences, with 7% seen just once and 12% held by the top ten. Per germline, CDR1 SQVTM and CDR2 ANQGSEA. V was pared by 3 bases and J by 4 bases, with 7 bases of the junction left unmatched. The CDR3 is 14 residues long. The chain couples TRBV29-1 to TRBJ1-1, with 8 nucleotides matching TRBD1. The TCR was taken from a male donor with ankylosing spondylitis or in good health (not recorded which). Sequenced sample: blood, either unsorted or a sorted T cell fraction (not recorded which). The CDR3, as DNA: TGCAGCGTTGACGAACAGGGGGTTGGCACTGAAGCTTTCTTT. Translation: CSVDEQGVGTEAFF.